This TCR beta chain was recovered during a study of shared clonotypes between healthy human individuals. The overall study: CD4 naive cells filled three plates per donor, CD4 memory three, CD8 naive two and CD8 memory one. The study's findings and limits: Generation probabilities of non-shared clonotypes were lower (relative to those shared by all four donors).

Selected positively for CCR7 and CD45RO-negative, naive CD8 cells excluded terminally differentiated effector memory CD45RA+ cells. TCRdb keeps only in-frame clones here, not all; method: immunoSEQ multiplex PCR. The table has roughly 2,000,000 clones, around 93% seen once. With regard to this clone: What it recognizes is unknown.

Trimming shortened V by 1 base and J by 1 base, and 18 bases separated the two germline ends. Germline lookup yields CDR1 SGDLS and CDR2 YYNGEE. The CDR3 covers 18 residues. The V and J genes are TRBV9 and TRBJ2-1, with D possibly TRBD2 on 6 matching bases. The sequencing sample was made of naive CD8+ T cells from PBMCs. This receptor was identified in a man between 18 and 35 years old in good health. Some clones in this sample may be carry-over from other donors' samples. CDR3 DNA sequence: TGTGCCAGCAGCGTAAGTCCCACAAGCGGGTCGTCCTACAATGAGCAGTTCTTC. Its translation is CASSVSPTSGSSYNEQFF.